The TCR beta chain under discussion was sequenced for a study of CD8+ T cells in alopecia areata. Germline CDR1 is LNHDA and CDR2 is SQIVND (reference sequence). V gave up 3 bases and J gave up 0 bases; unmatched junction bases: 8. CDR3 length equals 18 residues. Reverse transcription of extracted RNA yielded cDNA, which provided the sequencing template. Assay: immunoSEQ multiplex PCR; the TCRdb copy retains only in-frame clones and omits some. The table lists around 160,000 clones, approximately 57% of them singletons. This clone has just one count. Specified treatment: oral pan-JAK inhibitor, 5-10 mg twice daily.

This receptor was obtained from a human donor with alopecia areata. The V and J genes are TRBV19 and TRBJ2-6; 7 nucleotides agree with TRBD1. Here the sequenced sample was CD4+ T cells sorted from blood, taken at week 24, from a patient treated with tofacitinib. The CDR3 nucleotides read TGTGCCAGTAGTATTCTGGCAGGGGGTTCCTCTGGGGCCAACGTCCTGACTTTC. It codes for CASSILAGGSSGANVLTF. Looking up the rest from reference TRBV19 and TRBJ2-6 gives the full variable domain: DGGITQSPKYLFRKEGQNVTLSCEQNLNHDAMYWYRQDPGQGLRLIYYSQIVNDFQKGDIAEGYSVSREKKESFPLTVTSAQKNPTAFYLCASSILAGGSSGANVLTFGAGSRLTVL.